This T cell receptor (beta chain) originates from a study of blood T cells in healthy people across ages. Study results and caveats: A greater number of naive CD4+ cells and higher diversity distinguished long-lived donors from aged donors.

About this clonotype: Its antigen is still unknown. This may stem from a read error, because a much larger clone lies one nucleotide away.

A sample-barcoded 5' primer and a J-beta primer mix were used in a second PCR of about 7 to 12 cycles. Each CDR3 protein is one row after TCRdb ran MiXCR on the 5' RACE reads. Of 550,000 to 650,000 distinct CDR3 sequences detected, about 28% appear once; the ten largest clones hold around 14%. CDR1 is GTSNPN and CDR2 is SVGIG in the germline V gene (reference sequence). This CDR3 has 13 residues. The V gene is TRBV30, the J gene TRBJ2-5; D not resolved. This TCR derives from a woman aged 80 or over in good health. Specimen: blood. CDR3 nucleotide sequence: TGTGTCTGGAGTGATGGTGGCGGCGAGACCCAGTACTTC. The encoded protein is CVWSDGGGETQYF.